These 19 T cell receptor beta chains came from one sample sequenced in a study of blood T cell repertoires in COVID-19. Clones were read by immunoSEQ multiplex PCR, and TCRdb kept only the in-frame ones, dropping some. This sample has about 120,000 clones, with more than 70% found just once. Sequencing was performed on peripheral blood. All receptors come from a woman aged 60-70 years with COVID-19, enrolled during active disease.

The gene calls are TRBV5-5 and TRBJ1-1; perhaps TRBD1 as D (6 bases). This CDR3 region has 17 residues. Trimming stripped 2 bases from V and 5 bases from J, with 22 bases between. Germline assignment: CDR1 SGHKS and CDR2 YYEKEE (reference sequence). In DNA, the CDR3 is TGTGCCAGCAGCTTTTGGGCCGCAAACAGGGAGAAAACTGAAGCTTTCTTT. Its protein is CASSFWAANREKTEAFF.

This sequence joins TRBV7-8 and TRBJ1-2; no reliable D call. V lost 3 bases and J lost 1, with 9 bases in between. This CDR3 has 14 residues. Germline assignment: CDR1 SGHVS and CDR2 FQNEAQ. CDR3 residues: CASSFGTFNYGYTF. CDR3 in DNA: TGTGCCAGCAGCTTTGGCACCTTTAACTATGGCTACACCTTC. Looking up the rest from reference TRBV7-8 and TRBJ1-2 gives the full variable domain: GAGVSQSPRYKVAKRGQDVALRCDPISGHVSLFWYQQALGQGPEFLTYFQNEAQLDKSGLPSDRFFAERPEGSVSTLKIQRTQQEDSAVYLCASSFGTFNYGYTFGSGTRLTVV.

The chain links TRBV7-8 to TRBJ1-4; D is possibly TRBD1 (6 bases). CDR3 length equals 15 residues. Trimming cost V 1 base and J 7 bases, with 13 bases left between them. Germline V gene lookup returns CDR1 SGHVS and CDR2 FQNEAQ. DNA of the CDR3: TGTGCCAGCAGCTTAGGTATCAGGGGCGGTGAAAAACTGTTTTTT. It encodes CASSLGIRGGEKLFF.

This clone has just one count. The chain carries TRBV11-2 and TRBJ1-2, with D unresolved. Trimming cost V 2 bases and J 5 bases, with 15 bases left between them. The CDR3 covers 15 residues. Germline V CDR1 and CDR2: SGHAT, FQNNGV. The CDR3 loop reads CASSLLADGRYGYTF. In DNA, the CDR3 is TGTGCCAGCAGCTTATTAGCCGACGGGAGGTATGGCTACACCTTC. The full variable domain, completed using reference TRBV11-2 and TRBJ1-2, is EAGVAQSPRYKIIEKRQSVAFWCNPISGHATLYWYQQILGQGPKLLIQFQNNGVVDDSQLPKDRFSAERLKGVDSTLKIQPAKLEDSAVYLCASSLLADGRYGYTFGSGTRLTVV.

The chain recombines TRBV27 with TRBJ2-3; 7 nucleotides line up with TRBD2. The CDR3 length is 18 residues. With 5 bases clipped from V and 2 bases from J, the junction kept 16 bases outside the gene matches. Germline V gene data show CDR1 as MNHEY and CDR2 as SMNVEV (reference sequence). This chain's CDR3 is CASSESLWGGPHTDTQYF. CDR3 DNA: TGTGCCAGCAGTGAATCCCTTTGGGGGGGTCCTCACACAGATACGCAGTATTTT.

This clone was seen a handful of times. This chain uses TRBV3-1 (or the pseudogene TRBV3-2) with TRBJ2-7; D might be TRBD1 (5 bases). Per germline, CDR1 LGHDT and CDR2 YNNKEL (reference sequence). This CDR3 region has 14 residues. Between the trimmed V and J ends, which lost 6 bases and 4 bases, there was a span of 16 bases. In DNA form, the CDR3 reads TGTGCCAGCAGTCCCCTGGGGCTCCCTTACGAGCAGTACTTC. This sequence encodes CASSPLGLPYEQYF.

The chain employs TRBV18 and TRBJ1-6; TRBD1 agrees at 11 bases. Trimming took 5 bases from V and 8 from J; bases not matched to a gene: 8. In germline, CDR1 is KGHSH, CDR2 LQKENI. The CDR3 length is 16 residues. The CDR3, as DNA: TGTGCCAGCTCATCTAGAGCGGGACAGGGGGATTCACCCCTCCACTTT. Protein sequence: CASSSRAGQGDSPLHF.

The CDR3 bases are TGTGCCAGCAGTACCCCCCCCGGCGGGGGCGGTGATACGCAGTATTTT. Encoded protein: CASSTPPGGGGDTQYF. The rearrangement uses TRBV6-2 or TRBV6-3 and TRBJ2-3; a weak D match, TRBD2 (7 bases). This CDR3 contains 16 residues. CDR1 and CDR2 from the germline V gene are MNHEY and SVGEGT. Between the trimmed V and J ends, which lost 5 bases and 6 bases, there was a span of 21 bases.

The chain combines TRBV6-1 with TRBJ2-6; maybe TRBD1 (6 bases). Germline CDR1 reads MNHNS; CDR2 reads SASEGT. The CDR3 is 15 residues long. V dropped 6 bases and J dropped 2 bases, with 11 bases sitting between them. As DNA, the CDR3 is TGTGCCAGCAGCTCCCAGGGGACTGGGGCCAACGTCCTGACTTTC. Encoded protein: CASSSQGTGANVLTF.

This clone was observed a few times. The chain is built from TRBV15 and TRBJ1-5; a possible D gene is TRBD1 (5 bases). The CDR3 runs to 15 residues. From germline, CDR1 is LNHNV and CDR2 YYDKDF (reference sequence). Deletions cut 6 bases from V and 7 bases from J, with 19 bases between. CDR3 sequence: CATSSTGGSRQPQHF. The DNA for the CDR3 is TGTGCCACCAGTTCCACCGGGGGGTCTCGACAGCCCCAGCATTTT.

This chain joins TRBV7-9 and TRBJ1-1; perhaps TRBD1 as D (6 bases). The germline V and J ends were trimmed by 2 bases and 0 bases, with 10 bases remaining between them. The CDR3 extends over 15 amino acids. Germline V gene lookup returns CDR1 SEHNR and CDR2 FQNEAQ (reference sequence). The CDR3 nucleotides are TGTGCCAGCAGCTTAACCGGGACAATGAACACTGAAGCTTTCTTT. This translates into CASSLTGTMNTEAFF. The full variable domain, in which reference TRBV7-9 and TRBJ1-1 provide the parts outside the CDR3, is DTGVSQNPRHKITKRGQNVTFRCDPISEHNRLYWYRQTLGQGPEFLTYFQNEAQLEKSRLLSDRFSAERPKGSFSTLEIQRTEQGDSAMYLCASSLTGTMNTEAFFGQGTRLTVV.

V is TRBV5-4 and J is TRBJ2-7; 8 bases are a match to TRBD1. In germline, CDR1 is SGHNT, CDR2 YYREEE (reference sequence). Trimming took 4 bases from V and 0 from J; bases not matched to a gene: 6. This CDR3 spans 15 amino acids. The CDR3 loop is CASSTGQGSSYEQYF. CDR3 coding DNA: TGTGCCAGCAGCACCGGACAGGGTTCCTCCTACGAGCAGTACTTC.

This CDR3 is CASSLDRDRAETQYF. For the CDR3, the DNA is TGTGCCAGCAGTTTAGACCGGGACAGGGCAGAGACCCAGTACTTC. V gene TRBV28 combines with J gene TRBJ2-5; 9 bases are shared with TRBD1. Germline trimming cut 2 bases from V and 4 bases from J; bases unmatched to any gene: 5. The CDR3 has 15 residues. Germline CDR1 MDHEN, CDR2 SYDVKM.

The chain employs TRBV18 and TRBJ1-3, with a weak D call TRBD1 (5 bases). The CDR3 has 19 amino acids. From germline, CDR1 is KGHSH and CDR2 LQKENI. Trimming stripped 0 bases from V and 3 bases from J, with 21 bases between. The CDR3 DNA follows: TGTGCCAGCTCACCACCGGCGGGGACTCCCGGGCCGGGTGGAAACACCATATATTTT. It translates to CASSPPAGTPGPGGNTIYF.

V gene TRBV5-1 combines with J gene TRBJ2-2; no definite D call. The CDR3 is made up of 15 amino acids. V was trimmed by 4 bases and J by 0 bases, leaving 10 bases between them. The germline gives CDR1 SGHRS, CDR2 YFSETQ. The CDR3: CASSPNGPNTGELFF. CDR3 coding DNA: TGCGCCAGCAGCCCTAATGGGCCGAACACCGGGGAGCTGTTTTTT.

The genes are TRBV13 and TRBJ2-7; 7 nucleotides align to TRBD1. The CDR3 extends over 17 amino acids. The germline V gene has CDR1 PRHDT and CDR2 FYEKMQ (reference sequence). Trimming removed 0 bases from V and 6 bases from J; junction bases left unmatched: 14. The CDR3: CASSLGLSTGRGGEQYF. The CDR3 DNA reads TGTGCCAGCAGCTTAGGCCTATCGACAGGGAGAGGAGGCGAGCAGTACTTC.

The J gene is TRBJ1-1, the V gene TRBV7-2; TRBD1 is a possible D gene (6 bases). This CDR3 spans 14 amino acids. V lost 1 base to trimming and J lost 4 bases, with 10 bases between them. Germline CDR1 reads SGHTA; CDR2 reads FQGNSA. CDR3 sequence reads: CASSLVRTVTEAFF. CDR3 nucleotides: TGTGCCAGCAGCTTAGTGAGGACAGTCACTGAAGCTTTCTTT. The complete variable domain, with remaining parts taken from reference TRBV7-2 and TRBJ1-1, reads GAGVSQSPSNKVTEKGKDVELRCDPISGHTALYWYRQSLGQGLEFLIYFQGNSAPDKSGLPSDRFSAERTGGSVSTLTIQRTQQEDSAVYLCASSLVRTVTEAFFGQGTRLTVV.

The chain recombines TRBV9 with TRBJ1-6, with unresolved D. Between the trimmed V and J ends, which lost 4 bases and 7 bases, there was a span of 12 bases. CDR3 length equals 14 residues. CDR1 and CDR2 (germline): SGDLS, YYNGEE. The CDR3 protein is CASSYTESNSPLHF. Written as DNA, the CDR3 is TGTGCCAGCAGCTATACAGAGAGCAATTCACCCCTCCACTTT.

The chain carries TRBV5-4 and TRBJ2-3, with TRBD2 matching 10 bases. V gave up 0 bases and J gave up 5 bases; unmatched junction bases: 3. The CDR3 has 15 amino acids. Germline V gene data show CDR1 as SGHNT and CDR2 as YYREEE (reference sequence). The CDR3 loop reads CASSLVAGGGDTQYF. Written as DNA, the CDR3 is TGTGCCAGCAGCTTGGTAGCGGGGGGAGGAGATACGCAGTATTTT.